This TCR beta chain is drawn from a study of T-cell memory formation after mild COVID-19. TCRdb itself ran the 5' RACE reads through MiXCR, one entry per CDR3 protein. Among about 340,000 distinct CDR3 sequences listed, around 15% were seen once. Germline CDR1 reads LGHNA; CDR2 reads YSLEER. With 3 bases removed from V and 5 bases from J, the gap between germline ends came to 21 bases. The CDR3 length is 17 residues. This clonotype was recorded many times. The source of this sequence is a man younger than 35 who had mild COVID-19 (a few samples of this study predate the infection). Cell type and time point are not known. The sample was PBMCs or a T cell subset sorted from them (not recorded which). This chain links TRBV4-3 with TRBJ2-3; D gene uncertain. CDR3 in DNA: TGCGCCAGCAGCCAGGGCGGTCGGTCAAGGCCGGGAGATACGCAGTATTTT. Translating gives CASSQGGRSRPGDTQYF.